This is a list of T cell receptor beta chains from one sample in a study of OX40 agonist ivuxolimab in advanced cancers. TCRdb's copy holds only in-frame clones and misses some; the assay was immunoSEQ multiplex PCR. The table has nearly 20,000 clones, approximately 87% seen once. The source was CD4+ or CD8+ T cells sorted from blood, collected in a trial of the OX40 agonist ivuxolimab. The source of these receptors is an adult with an advanced solid tumor such as melanoma, head and neck, liver or kidney cancer. The CDR3 runs from the conserved cysteine through the conserved F or W. The D gene is left open where the match is weak. Rows give clone size only sometimes, using once, few, many, or a class for an expanded clone.

v_call: TRBV5-1
d_call: NA
j_call: TRBJ1-4
clone_size: NA
cdr3_aa: CASRVGVRSEKLFF
cdr3_nt: TGCGCCAGTCGTGTGGGGGTTCGGAGTGAAAAACTGTTTTTT

v_call: TRBV2
d_call: TRBD1
j_call: TRBJ1-1
clone_size: NA
cdr3_aa: CASSRTGTEAFF
cdr3_nt: TGTGCCAGCAGTCGGACAGGTACTGAAGCTTTCTTT

v_call: TRBV5-6
d_call: NA
j_call: TRBJ2-4
clone_size: NA
cdr3_aa: CASSLWLSAENIQYF
cdr3_nt: TGTGCCAGCAGCTTATGGCTGTCAGCGGAAAACATTCAGTACTTC

v_call: TRBV19
d_call: TRBD2
j_call: TRBJ2-1
clone_size: NA
cdr3_aa: CASARTSGAGSSYNEQFF
cdr3_nt: TGTGCCAGTGCCCGGACTAGCGGGGCCGGGTCTTCCTACAATGAGCAGTTCTTC

v_call: TRBV10-3
d_call: TRBD1
j_call: TRBJ1-1
clone_size: NA
cdr3_aa: CAISERDRVRTEAFF
cdr3_nt: TGTGCCATCAGTGAGAGGGACAGGGTAAGGACTGAAGCTTTCTTT

v_call: TRBV5-4
d_call: TRBD1
j_call: TRBJ2-2
clone_size: NA
cdr3_aa: CASSLAGQGDSGELFF
cdr3_nt: TGTGCCAGCAGCTTGGCGGGACAGGGGGATTCCGGGGAGCTGTTTTTT

v_call: TRBV6-5
d_call: TRBD1
j_call: TRBJ1-4
clone_size: NA
cdr3_aa: CASSYQGANEKLFF
cdr3_nt: TGTGCCAGCAGTTACCAGGGGGCTAATGAAAAACTGTTTTTT

v_call: TRBV5-1
d_call: NA
j_call: TRBJ2-1
clone_size: NA
cdr3_aa: CASSWQNGEQFF
cdr3_nt: TGCGCCAGCAGCTGGCAGAACGGTGAGCAGTTCTTC

v_call: TRBV27
d_call: NA
j_call: TRBJ1-3
clone_size: NA
cdr3_aa: CASSTKYGQSSGNTIYF
cdr3_nt: TGTGCCAGCAGCACGAAATACGGACAGAGCTCTGGAAACACCATATATTTT

v_call: TRBV6-1
d_call: NA
j_call: TRBJ2-3
clone_size: few
cdr3_aa: CASRVAAVLDTQYF
cdr3_nt: TGTGCCAGCAGGGTCGCCGCCGTTCTGGATACGCAGTATTTT

v_call: TRBV19
d_call: NA
j_call: TRBJ2-7
clone_size: NA
cdr3_aa: CATKPGHDGEQYF
cdr3_nt: TGTGCCACAAAACCGGGACACGATGGCGAGCAGTACTTC

v_call: TRBV4-1
d_call: NA
j_call: TRBJ2-5
clone_size: NA
cdr3_aa: CASSLSLRETQYF
cdr3_nt: TGCGCCAGCAGCCTATCCCTAAGGGAGACCCAGTACTTC

v_call: TRBV7-2
d_call: NA
j_call: TRBJ2-3
clone_size: NA
cdr3_aa: CASSYAGTDTQYF
cdr3_nt: TGTGCCAGCAGCTACGCCGGAACAGATACGCAGTATTTT

v_call: TRBV6-5
d_call: TRBD2
j_call: TRBJ2-7
clone_size: NA
cdr3_aa: CATRRGLDYEQYF
cdr3_nt: TGTGCCACCCGCCGGGGACTAGACTACGAGCAGTACTTC

v_call: TRBV7-8
d_call: NA
j_call: TRBJ2-1
clone_size: few
cdr3_aa: CASSEGPGGYNEQFF
cdr3_nt: TGTGCCAGCAGCGAGGGACCCGGAGGCTACAATGAGCAGTTCTTC